This entry lists 10 T cell receptor beta chains sequenced from one sample in a study of blood T cell repertoires in COVID-19. Produced via immunoSEQ multiplex PCR; TCRdb's table is partial and in-frame only. The data contain a few hundred thousand clones, roughly 89% of them singletons. Material: peripheral blood. These receptors all stem from a young woman with COVID-19, enrolled during active disease.

In the case of this clone: The sample contains more than one DNA sequence encoding this CDR3. The V and J genes are TRBV6-5 and TRBJ2-1; no firm D call. Per the germline V gene, CDR1 is MNHEY and CDR2 is SVGAGI. Trimming pared 0 bases from V and 7 bases from J, leaving 7 bases between. The CDR3 loop spans 13 amino acids. CDR3 DNA sequence: TGTGCCAGCAGTTACTCCCCCGTGAATGAGCAGTTCTTC. Its protein is CASSYSPVNEQFF.

The rearrangement joins TRBV7-2 to TRBJ1-4, with 7 bases that match TRBD1. The CDR3 is 14 residues long. Trimming removed 5 bases from V and 6 bases from J; junction bases left unmatched: 6. Germline-derived CDR1 and CDR2 are SGHTA and FQGNSA. CDR3 bases: TGTGCCAGCAGCGCGGGACAGTATTATGAAAAACTGTTTTTT. As protein: CASSAGQYYEKLFF.

V and J are TRBV19 and TRBJ1-2; D possibly corresponds to TRBD1 (6 bases). The CDR3 contains 12 residues. Deletions cut 4 bases from V and 8 bases from J, with 11 bases between. The germline V gene encodes CDR1 LNHDA and CDR2 SQIVND (reference sequence). The CDR3: CASSTGVGGYTF. Here the CDR3 DNA reads TGTGCCAGTAGTACAGGGGTAGGGGGCTACACCTTC.

The chain uses TRBV14 and TRBJ2-3, with TRBD2 matching 7 bases. V lost 4 bases to trimming and J lost 2 bases; unmatched junction nucleotides: 6. The CDR3 has 15 residues. CDR1 is SGHDN and CDR2 is FVKESK in the germline V gene. The CDR3 DNA reads TGTGCCAGCAGCCCAGCGGGGCTCTACACAGATACGCAGTATTTT. It encodes CASSPAGLYTDTQYF.

The chain links TRBV6-5 to TRBJ1-3; 7 bases align to TRBD1. Trimming at V came to 6 bases and at J to 2 bases, leaving 7 bases not matched to a gene. Germline CDR1 MNHEY, CDR2 SVGAGI. The CDR3 is 15 residues long. CDR3: CASRMGQNPGNTIYF. The CDR3 DNA follows: TGTGCCAGCAGAATGGGACAGAACCCTGGAAACACCATATATTTT.

The V call is TRBV6-5, the J call TRBJ2-5, with D possibly being TRBD2 (5 bases). V was clipped by 2 bases and J by 9 bases, with 7 bases between them. Germline CDR1 MNHEY, CDR2 SVGAGI. This CDR3 spans 11 amino acids. The CDR3: CASSYAGAQYF. The CDR3 DNA reads TGTGCCAGCAGTTACGCCGGGGCCCAGTACTTC.

The chain couples TRBV20-1 to TRBJ2-3; tentatively, D is TRBD1 (6 bases). CDR1 is DFQATT and CDR2 is SNEGSKA in the germline V gene (reference sequence). The ends were cut back, 3 bases at V and 5 bases at J, with 15 bases in the middle. This CDR3 contains 14 residues. CDR3 DNA: TGCAGTGCTAGTGGACAGCTCCGTGGAGATACGCAGTATTTT. This encodes CSASGQLRGDTQYF.

The chain couples TRBV12-3 or TRBV12-4 to TRBJ1-2; D unresolved. There are 10 residues in the CDR3. The CDR3 protein is CTQTCYGYTF. The DNA of the CDR3 is TGTACGCAGACATGTTATGGCTACACCTTC.

The V and J genes are TRBV4-1 and TRBJ1-2; a possible D gene is TRBD1 (6 bases). Germline lookup yields CDR1 MGHRA and CDR2 YSYEKL. The CDR3 contains 14 residues. V lost 2 bases and J 4 bases, leaving 11 bases between the germline ends. CDR3 DNA: TGCGCCAGCAGCCAACCACAGGGCTCCTATGGCTACACCTTC. The encoded protein is CASSQPQGSYGYTF.

The rearrangement links TRBV2 to TRBJ1-2, with D tentatively TRBD1 (6 bases). This CDR3 is built from 12 residues. CDR1 SNHLY and CDR2 FYNNEI come from the germline V gene. V was shortened by 8 bases and J by 3 bases, with 10 bases between the two germline ends. This CDR3 reads CASAAGDYGYTF. CDR3 in DNA: TGTGCCAGCGCGGCAGGGGACTATGGCTACACCTTC.